The 23 T cell receptor beta chains below were found in one sample sequenced in a study of cytomegalovirus exposure and HLA in healthy donors. This PCR relied on a set of 60 Vbeta primers and 13 Jbeta primers. Method: immunoSEQ multiplex PCR; TCRdb's copy keeps in-frame clones and lacks some. Here the sample spans roughly 63,000 clones, 71% being singletons. Input material: PBMCs. Receptors originate from a man aged 45-65 years in good health and CMV-seropositive.

V gene TRBV6-6 combines with J gene TRBJ2-3; D possibly corresponds to TRBD2 (5 bases). V lost 6 bases and J 11 bases, leaving 15 bases between the germline ends. Germline assignment: CDR1 MNHNY and CDR2 SVGAGI (reference sequence). This CDR3 has 12 residues. CDR3 amino acids: CASSDNPGMQYF. In DNA form, the CDR3 reads TGTGCCAGCAGCGACAACCCGGGGATGCAGTATTTT.

The rearrangement links TRBV19 to TRBJ1-5; 8 bases agree with TRBD1. The CDR3 is 16 residues long. Germline V CDR1 and CDR2: LNHDA, SQIVND (reference sequence). V shed 3 bases and J 9 bases; nucleotides not matched to a gene: 13. Here the CDR3 reads CASSMLAGGSQSPQHF. DNA for the CDR3: TGTGCCAGTAGTATGTTGGCAGGGGGCTCCCAATCGCCCCAGCATTTT.

In its sample, this clone was seen many times. The rearrangement links TRBV5-1 to TRBJ1-4, with TRBD1 matching over 7 bases. CDR1 and CDR2 (germline): SGHRS, YFSETQ. This CDR3 is 15 amino acids long. Germline trimming cut 0 bases from V and 8 bases from J; bases unmatched to any gene: 7. The CDR3 reads CASSLAAGGNEKLFF. The CDR3 coding sequence is TGCGCCAGCAGCTTGGCGGCAGGGGGAAACGAAAAACTGTTTTTT.

This chain joins TRBV5-6 and TRBJ1-5; TRBD1 might be the D (5 bases). Trimming stripped 2 bases from V and 4 bases from J, with 13 bases between. The CDR3 runs to 15 residues. Germline values: CDR1 SGHDT, CDR2 YYEEEE. This CDR3 reads CASSLLTGLNQPQHF. The CDR3 DNA is TGTGCCAGCAGCTTACTAACAGGCCTTAATCAGCCCCAGCATTTT.

The chain is built from TRBV30 and TRBJ2-5, with 15 bases aligning to TRBD2. V lost 2 bases, J lost 6 bases, and 7 bases stayed unmatched. The CDR3 totals 16 residues. Per the germline V gene, CDR1 is GTSNPN and CDR2 is SVGIG (reference sequence). CDR3 in DNA: TGTGCCTGGAGTCCCCCCGGGACTAGCGGGGGGAAGACCCAGTACTTC. Protein product: CAWSPPGTSGGKTQYF.

This clone was picked up many times. The genes are TRBV6-5 and TRBJ1-2, with TRBD1 identical over 9 bases. Germline V gives CDR1 MNHEY, CDR2 SVGAGI. V was clipped by 2 bases and J by 4 bases; unmatched bases: 5. The CDR3 is made up of 15 amino acids. CDR3 nucleotides: TGTGCCAGCAGTTACCGGGGACAGGGAGCCTATGGCTACACCTTC. Protein product: CASSYRGQGAYGYTF.

The chain has TRBV5-1 and TRBJ2-5, with 8 bases identical to TRBD1. The germline V gene has CDR1 SGHRS and CDR2 YFSETQ. The length of the CDR3 is 14 residues. J gave up 1 base and V 4 bases, and 3 bases lay outside the gene matches. The CDR3 nucleotides are TGCGCCAGCAGCCCTGGACAGGGCCAAGAGACCCAGTACTTC. It is translated as CASSPGQGQETQYF.

The rearrangement links TRBV5-4 to TRBJ2-1, with TRBD1 matching 12 bases. The CDR3 is made up of 17 amino acids. The J segment lost 5 bases and the V segment lost 6 bases, leaving 12 bases of the junction unmatched. Germline loops: CDR1 SGHNT, CDR2 YYREEE (reference sequence). The DNA for the CDR3 is TGTGCCAGCACCTTCGGGACAGGGGGCGGTAGGAACAATGAGCAGTTCTTC. Translation: CASTFGTGGGRNNEQFF.

This clone appeared a single time. V and J are TRBV30 and TRBJ1-4; D is unresolved. This CDR3 is 14 amino acids long. Trimming removed 1 base from V and 5 bases from J, with 11 bases in between. Germline V CDR1 and CDR2: GTSNPN, SVGIG (reference sequence). The CDR3 region has the DNA TGTGCCTGGAGTGCATCGACACGGAATGAAAAACTGTTTTTT. It translates to CAWSASTRNEKLFF.

The chain couples TRBV30 to TRBJ2-1; TRBD2 agrees at 8 bases. V lost 3 bases and J lost 8; bases outside the gene matches: 6. This CDR3 comprises 13 residues. Germline CDR1 is GTSNPN and CDR2 is SVGIG (reference sequence). The CDR3, as DNA: TGTGCCTGGAGCCGGGAGGGCCTCGATGAGCAGTTCTTC. It encodes CAWSREGLDEQFF.

The V and J genes are TRBV15 and TRBJ2-7; 14 nucleotides align to TRBD2. V trimming: 10 bases; J trimming: 5 bases; junction bases outside the gene matches: 13. The CDR3 is 16 residues long. Germline V gene lookup returns CDR1 LNHNV and CDR2 YYDKDF (reference sequence). The CDR3 loop reads CAIAGLAGGLADEQYF. DNA for the CDR3: TGTGCCATCGCTGGACTAGCGGGAGGCCTCGCGGACGAGCAGTACTTC.

This clone occurred a few times. The chain combines TRBV6-1 with TRBJ2-7, with 12 bases aligning to TRBD2. V shed 2 bases and J 2 bases; nucleotides not matched to a gene: 7. CDR3 length: 17 residues. Germline lookup yields CDR1 MNHNS and CDR2 SASEGT. CDR3 nucleotides: TGTGCCAGCAGTGAACTAGCGGGAGGGCCAAGGGCCTACGAGCAGTACTTC. Translated, it gives CASSELAGGPRAYEQYF.

This rearrangement joins TRBV25-1 to TRBJ1-2; D is possibly TRBD1 (5 bases). This CDR3 is built from 14 residues. Trimming removed 4 bases from V and 2 bases from J, with 11 bases in between. CDR1 and CDR2 (germline): MGHDK, SYGVNS. CDR3 DNA sequence: TGTGCCAGCAGTGTGCGGGGGACCAACTATGGCTACACCTTC. As protein: CASSVRGTNYGYTF.

This chain uses TRBV19 with TRBJ1-2; D is unresolved. The CDR3 has 14 amino acids. Germline V gene sequence: CDR1 LNHDA, CDR2 SQIVND (reference sequence). Trimming shortened V by 3 bases and J by 2 bases, and 10 bases separated the two germline ends. The CDR3 nucleotides are TGTGCCAGTAGTATTGGAGACCGAAACTATGGCTACACCTTC. As protein: CASSIGDRNYGYTF.

This chain connects TRBV5-1 to TRBJ2-7; D gene ambiguous. CDR3 length: 12 residues. Trimming stripped 4 bases from V and 1 base from J, with 6 bases between. Germline values: CDR1 SGHRS, CDR2 YFSETQ. This CDR3 is CASSGESYEQYF. CDR3 in DNA: TGCGCCAGCAGCGGAGAGTCCTACGAGCAGTACTTC. The full variable domain, rest sourced from reference TRBV5-1 and TRBJ2-7, is KAGVTQTPRYLIKTRGQQVTLSCSPISGHRSVSWYQQTPGQGLQFLFEYFSETQRNKGNFPGRFSGRQFSNSRSEMNVSTLELGDSALYLCASSGESYEQYFGPGTRLTVT.

This chain links TRBV7-6 with TRBJ2-1, with D possibly matching TRBD2 (6 bases). The length of the CDR3 is 19 residues. Germline CDR1 reads SGHVS; CDR2 reads FNYEAQ. Trimming stripped 0 bases from V and 1 base from J, with 19 bases between. CDR3: CASSLAVSSSRGSYNEQFF. CDR3 DNA: TGTGCCAGCAGCTTAGCCGTATCCTCCTCGCGGGGATCCTACAATGAGCAGTTCTTC.

This rearrangement joins TRBV5-1 to TRBJ2-1; 11 bases map to TRBD2. In germline, CDR1 is SGHRS, CDR2 YFSETQ. There are 15 residues in the CDR3. The trim removed 0 bases at V and 6 bases at J, leaving 2 bases unmatched. CDR3 nucleotide sequence: TGCGCCAGCAGCTTGGGACTAGCGGGACCCAATGAGCAGTTCTTC. Translated: CASSLGLAGPNEQFF.

The genes are TRBV27 and TRBJ2-3; tentatively, D is TRBD2 (5 bases). The length of the CDR3 is 18 residues. Deletions cut 3 bases from V and 1 base from J, with 20 bases between. Germline CDR1 reads MNHEY; CDR2 reads SMNVEV (reference sequence). CDR3 in DNA: TGTGCCAGCAGTTTTCGCATGCTAGCCTCTTTTGGCACAGATACGCAGTATTTT. Its translation: CASSFRMLASFGTDTQYF.

The chain links TRBV7-9 to TRBJ2-3, with TRBD1 matching over 7 bases. Germline CDR1 SEHNR, CDR2 FQNEAQ (reference sequence). The CDR3 runs 13 residues. V shed 11 bases, J shed 2 bases, and the junction held 7 bases outside the gene matches. The CDR3 coding sequence is TGTGCCTCAGGGGGACAACTCACAGATACGCAGTATTTT. This translates into CASGGQLTDTQYF.

The chain uses TRBV19 and TRBJ2-7, with D possibly being TRBD2 (6 bases). CDR1 and CDR2 from the germline V gene are LNHDA and SQIVND (reference sequence). V lost 5 bases and J 3 bases, leaving 17 bases between the germline ends. This CDR3 contains 15 residues. For the CDR3, the DNA is TGTGCCAGTAGTGTACGGGCCTTGGGAGGCTACGAGCAGTACTTC. As protein: CASSVRALGGYEQYF.

This chain connects TRBV30 to TRBJ1-1; 7 bases align to TRBD1. The junction had 6 bases not matched to a gene; V was cut back by 6 bases and J by 2 bases. CDR3 length: 13 amino acids. CDR1 and CDR2 from the germline V gene are GTSNPN and SVGIG (reference sequence). Here the CDR3 reads CACAGTVNTEAFF. The CDR3 DNA sequence: TGTGCCTGTGCGGGGACAGTTAACACTGAAGCTTTCTTT.

This clone was seen only once. DNA of the CDR3: TGTGCCAGCAGCAAGACAGGGAGTAGCAATCAGCCCCAGCATTTT. This sequence encodes CASSKTGSSNQPQHF. The rearrangement links TRBV7-9 to TRBJ1-5; TRBD1 agrees at 7 bases. The junction had 4 bases not matched to a gene; V was cut back by 5 bases and J by 0 bases. CDR1 is SEHNR and CDR2 is FQNEAQ in the germline V gene (reference sequence). There are 15 residues in the CDR3.

The chain joins TRBV10-2 to TRBJ2-5; TRBD1 matches 8 bases. From germline, CDR1 is WSHSY and CDR2 SAAADI. V was pared by 7 bases and J by 7 bases, with 5 bases of the junction left unmatched. The CDR3 spans 12 residues. For the CDR3, the DNA is TGCGCCAGCAACGGAGGGACAGGGACCCAGTACTTC. Amino acid sequence: CASNGGTGTQYF.